This T cell receptor (beta chain) is from a study of identical twins. TCRdb ran MiXCR on the 5' RACE reads and lists one entry per CDR3 protein. The table includes fewer than 900,000 distinct CDR3 sequences, about 20% detected once. Germline CDR1 and CDR2: LGHNA and YNFKEQ. The V gene end was trimmed by 4 bases and the J gene end by 1 base; junction bases not matched to a gene: 5. The CDR3 covers 17 residues. On this clonotype itself: Its antigen is not known.

General study findings and limits: Invariant MAIT and iNKT cells are populations that could partly confound zero-insertion analyses.

This sample was shared with a second study, whose subject was T cells expressing NK-cell markers. According to that study: Specificity for HCMV among expanded NKG2C+ T cell clones was not established.

The chain couples TRBV4-2 to TRBJ2-3; 13 nucleotides agree with TRBD2. The sequence came from a woman under 30 in good health. Sequenced material: PBMCs. The CDR3 protein is CASSLLAGGLGTDTQYF. CDR3 sequence (DNA): TGTGCCAGCAGCCTACTAGCGGGGGGGCTGGGCACAGATACGCAGTATTTT.